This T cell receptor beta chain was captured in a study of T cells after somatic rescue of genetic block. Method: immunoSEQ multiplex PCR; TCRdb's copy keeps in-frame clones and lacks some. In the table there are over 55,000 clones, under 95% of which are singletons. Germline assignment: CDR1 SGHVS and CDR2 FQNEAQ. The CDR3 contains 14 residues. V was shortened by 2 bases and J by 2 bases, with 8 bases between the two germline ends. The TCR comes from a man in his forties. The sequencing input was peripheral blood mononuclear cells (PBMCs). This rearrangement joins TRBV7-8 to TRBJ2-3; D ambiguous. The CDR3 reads CASSLLQNTDTQYF. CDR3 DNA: TGTGCCAGCAGCTTACTACAGAACACAGATACGCAGTATTTT.